This TCR beta chain was identified in a study of T cells in tuberculosis. Study information: Sequenced TCRs come from CD1B-GMM tetramer-binding T cells. This South African cohort compared adolescents with or without latent tuberculosis against adults with active tuberculosis.

CDR1 is SGHVS and CDR2 is FNYEAQ in the germline V gene. With 4 bases clipped from V and 9 bases from J, the junction kept 14 bases outside the gene matches. The CDR3 contains 16 residues. This table comes from immunoSEQ multiplex PCR, and its TCRdb copy is limited to in-frame clones, with some not included. Counted here are tens of thousands of clones, roughly nine tenths occurring once; the ten biggest clones make up 14% to 15%. The sample was PBMCs. The clonotype was recovered from a donor aged 10-29 years with latent tuberculosis or without tuberculosis infection. The chain joins TRBV7-6 to TRBJ1-3; 8 nucleotides line up with TRBD1. CDR3 loop: CASSSPPRDRSSTIYF. The CDR3, as DNA: TGTGCCAGCAGCTCCCCTCCCCGGGACAGGTCTAGCACCATATATTTT.